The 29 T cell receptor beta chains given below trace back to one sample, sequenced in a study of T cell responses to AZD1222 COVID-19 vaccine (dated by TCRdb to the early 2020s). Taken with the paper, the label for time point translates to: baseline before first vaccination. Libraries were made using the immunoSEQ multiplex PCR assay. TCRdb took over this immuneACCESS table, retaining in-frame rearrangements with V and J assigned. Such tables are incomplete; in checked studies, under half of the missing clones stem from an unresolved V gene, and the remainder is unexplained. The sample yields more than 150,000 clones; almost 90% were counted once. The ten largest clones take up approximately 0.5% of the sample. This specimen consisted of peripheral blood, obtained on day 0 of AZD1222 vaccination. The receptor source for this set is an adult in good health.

CDR3 in DNA: TGTGCCAGCAGCGTAGGCTTGGGGAGCGGGGCGAACACCGGGGAGCTGTTTTTT. Translating it yields CASSVGLGSGANTGELFF. This chain links TRBV9 with TRBJ2-2; TRBD2 agrees at 7 bases. Germline CDR1 reads SGDLS; CDR2 reads YYNGEE. The V gene end was trimmed by 0 bases and the J gene end by 0 bases; junction bases not matched to a gene: 8. The CDR3 contains 18 residues.

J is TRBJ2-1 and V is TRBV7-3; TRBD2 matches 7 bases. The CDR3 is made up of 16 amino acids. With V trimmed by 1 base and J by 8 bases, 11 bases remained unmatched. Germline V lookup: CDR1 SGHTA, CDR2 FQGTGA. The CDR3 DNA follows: TGTGCCAGCAGCTTAATGCCCCGTGGAGCGGGACATGAGCAGTTCTTC. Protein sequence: CASSLMPRGAGHEQFF. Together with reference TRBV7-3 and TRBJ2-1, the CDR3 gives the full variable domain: GAGVSQTPSNKVTEKGKYVELRCDPISGHTALYWYRQSLGQGPEFLIYFQGTGAADDSGLPNDRFFAVRPEGSVSTLKIQRTERGDSAVYLCASSLMPRGAGHEQFFGPGTRLTVL.

The CDR3 loop is CASSKAGSSSTDTQYF. CDR3 in DNA: TGTGCCAGCAGCAAAGCAGGATCTTCTAGCACAGATACGCAGTATTTT. The V gene is TRBV3-1 (or the pseudogene TRBV3-2), the J gene TRBJ2-3; D is undetermined. Trimming shortened V by 5 bases and J by 0 bases, and 15 bases separated the two germline ends. The CDR3 is 16 residues long. Germline CDR1 reads LGHDT; CDR2 reads YNNKEL (reference sequence).

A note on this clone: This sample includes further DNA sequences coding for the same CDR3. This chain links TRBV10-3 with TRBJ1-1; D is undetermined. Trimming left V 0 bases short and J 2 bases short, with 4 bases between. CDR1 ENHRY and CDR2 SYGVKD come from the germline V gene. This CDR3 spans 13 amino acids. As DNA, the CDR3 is TGTGCCATCAGTGAGTCCAGAAACACTGAAGCTTTCTTT. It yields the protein CAISESRNTEAFF.

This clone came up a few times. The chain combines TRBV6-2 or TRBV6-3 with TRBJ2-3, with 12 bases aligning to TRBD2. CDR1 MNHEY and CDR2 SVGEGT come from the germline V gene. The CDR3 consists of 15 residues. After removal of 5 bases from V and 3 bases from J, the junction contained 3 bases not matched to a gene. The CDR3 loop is CASSRTSGETDTQYF. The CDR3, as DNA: TGTGCCAGCAGTCGGACTAGCGGGGAAACAGATACGCAGTATTTT.

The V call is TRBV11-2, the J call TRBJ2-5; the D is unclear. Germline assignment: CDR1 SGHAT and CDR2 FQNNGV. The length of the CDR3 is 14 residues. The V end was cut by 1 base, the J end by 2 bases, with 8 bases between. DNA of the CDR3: TGTGCCAGCAGCTTAGGTCACGGGCAAGAGACCCAGTACTTC. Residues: CASSLGHGQETQYF.

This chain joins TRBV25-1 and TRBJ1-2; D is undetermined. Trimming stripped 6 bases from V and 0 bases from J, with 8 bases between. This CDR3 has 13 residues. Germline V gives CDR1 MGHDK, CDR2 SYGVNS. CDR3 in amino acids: CASRDGTNYGYTF. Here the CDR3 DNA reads TGTGCCAGCAGGGACGGAACTAACTATGGCTACACCTTC.

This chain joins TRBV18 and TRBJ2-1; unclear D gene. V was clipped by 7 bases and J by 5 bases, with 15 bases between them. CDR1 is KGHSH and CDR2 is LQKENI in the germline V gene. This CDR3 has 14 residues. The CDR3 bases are TGTGCCAGCTTTTCCCCCGGGTCCCACAATGAGCAGTTCTTC. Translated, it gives CASFSPGSHNEQFF.

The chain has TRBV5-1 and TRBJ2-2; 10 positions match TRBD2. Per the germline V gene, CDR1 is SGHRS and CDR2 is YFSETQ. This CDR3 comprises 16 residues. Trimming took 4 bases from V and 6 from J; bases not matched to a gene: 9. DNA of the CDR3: TGCGCCAGCAGCGACAAAAGCGGGGGGGCCGCCGGGGAGCTGTTTTTT. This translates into CASSDKSGGAAGELFF.

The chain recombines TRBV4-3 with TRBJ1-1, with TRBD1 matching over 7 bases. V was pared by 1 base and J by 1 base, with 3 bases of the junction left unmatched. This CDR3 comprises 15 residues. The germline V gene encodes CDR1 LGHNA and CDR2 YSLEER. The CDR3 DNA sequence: TGCGCCAGCAGCCAAGGAGGGACAGCGAACACTGAAGCTTTCTTT. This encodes CASSQGGTANTEAFF.

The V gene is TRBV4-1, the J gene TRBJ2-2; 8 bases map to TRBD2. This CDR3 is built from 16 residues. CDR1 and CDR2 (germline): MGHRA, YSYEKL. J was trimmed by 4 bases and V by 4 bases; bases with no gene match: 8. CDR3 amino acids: CASSPVAGRSTGELFF. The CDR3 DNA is TGCGCCAGCAGCCCCGTAGCGGGGCGAAGCACCGGGGAGCTGTTTTTT.

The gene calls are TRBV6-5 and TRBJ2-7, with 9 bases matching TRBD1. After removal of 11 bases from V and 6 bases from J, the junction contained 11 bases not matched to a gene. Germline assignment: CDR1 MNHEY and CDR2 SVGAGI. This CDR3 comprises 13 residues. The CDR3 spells CAPAVRDRVEQYF. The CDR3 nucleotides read TGTGCCCCAGCGGTAAGGGACAGGGTCGAGCAGTACTTC.

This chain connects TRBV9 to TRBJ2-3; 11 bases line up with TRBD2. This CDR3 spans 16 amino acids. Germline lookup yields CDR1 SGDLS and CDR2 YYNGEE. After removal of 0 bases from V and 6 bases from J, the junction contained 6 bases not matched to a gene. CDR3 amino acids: CASSVAASGGLDTQYF. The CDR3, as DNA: TGTGCCAGCAGCGTAGCGGCTAGCGGGGGGTTGGATACGCAGTATTTT.

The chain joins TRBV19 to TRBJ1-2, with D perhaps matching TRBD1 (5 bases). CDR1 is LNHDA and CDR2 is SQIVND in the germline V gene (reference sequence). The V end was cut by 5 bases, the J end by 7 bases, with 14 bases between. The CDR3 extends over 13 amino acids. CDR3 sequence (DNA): TGTGCCAGTAGTGGGGACCTCGGGCGTGGCTACACCTTC. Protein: CASSGDLGRGYTF.

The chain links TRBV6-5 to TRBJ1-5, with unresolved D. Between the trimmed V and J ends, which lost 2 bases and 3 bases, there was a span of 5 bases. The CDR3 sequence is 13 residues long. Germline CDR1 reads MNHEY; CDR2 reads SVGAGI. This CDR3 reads CASSYGINQPQHF. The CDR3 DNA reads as TGTGCCAGCAGTTACGGGATCAATCAGCCCCAGCATTTT.

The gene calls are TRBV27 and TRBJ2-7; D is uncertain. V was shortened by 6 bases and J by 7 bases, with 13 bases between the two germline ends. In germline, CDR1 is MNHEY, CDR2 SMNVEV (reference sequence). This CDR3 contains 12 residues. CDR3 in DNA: TGTGCCAGCAGCTTTCTCATGGGGGAGCAGTACTTC. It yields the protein CASSFLMGEQYF.

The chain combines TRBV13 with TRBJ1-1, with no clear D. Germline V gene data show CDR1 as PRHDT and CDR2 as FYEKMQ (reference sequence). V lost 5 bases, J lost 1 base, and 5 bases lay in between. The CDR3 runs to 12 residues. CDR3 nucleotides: TGTGCCAGCAGCCCTGAGAACACTGAAGCTTTCTTT. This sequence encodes CASSPENTEAFF.

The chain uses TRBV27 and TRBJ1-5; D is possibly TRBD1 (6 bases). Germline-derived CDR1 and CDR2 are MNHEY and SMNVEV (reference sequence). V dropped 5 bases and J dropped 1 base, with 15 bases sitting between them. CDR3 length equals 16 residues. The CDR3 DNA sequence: TGTGCCAGCAGTCGGACAGCCGGGGCGAGCAATCAGCCCCAGCATTTT. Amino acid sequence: CASSRTAGASNQPQHF.

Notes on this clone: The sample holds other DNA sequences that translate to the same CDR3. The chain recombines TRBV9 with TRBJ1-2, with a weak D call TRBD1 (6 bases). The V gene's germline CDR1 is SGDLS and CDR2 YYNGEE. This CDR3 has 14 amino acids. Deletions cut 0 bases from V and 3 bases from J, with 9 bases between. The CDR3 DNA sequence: TGTGCCAGCAGCGTAGGAGGGGGAGACTATGGCTACACCTTC. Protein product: CASSVGGGDYGYTF.

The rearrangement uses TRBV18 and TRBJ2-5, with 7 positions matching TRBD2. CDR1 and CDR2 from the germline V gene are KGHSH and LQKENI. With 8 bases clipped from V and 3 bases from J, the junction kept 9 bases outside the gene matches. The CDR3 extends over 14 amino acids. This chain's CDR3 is CASRGDGSKETQYF. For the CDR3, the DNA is TGTGCCAGCCGGGGGGACGGAAGTAAAGAGACCCAGTACTTC.

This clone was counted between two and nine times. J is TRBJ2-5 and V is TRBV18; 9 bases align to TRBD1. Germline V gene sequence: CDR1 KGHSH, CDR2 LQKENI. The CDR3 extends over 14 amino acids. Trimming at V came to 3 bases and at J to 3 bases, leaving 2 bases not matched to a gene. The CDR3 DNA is TGTGCCAGCTCACCGACAGGGGGTAAAGAGACCCAGTACTTC. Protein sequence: CASSPTGGKETQYF.

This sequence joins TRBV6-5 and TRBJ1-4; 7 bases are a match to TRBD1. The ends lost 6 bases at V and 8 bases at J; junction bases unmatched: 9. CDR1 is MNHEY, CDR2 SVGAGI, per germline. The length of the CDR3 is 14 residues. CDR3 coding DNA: TGTGCCAGCAGCCCCGGGACAGCGGACGAAAAACTGTTTTTT. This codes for CASSPGTADEKLFF.

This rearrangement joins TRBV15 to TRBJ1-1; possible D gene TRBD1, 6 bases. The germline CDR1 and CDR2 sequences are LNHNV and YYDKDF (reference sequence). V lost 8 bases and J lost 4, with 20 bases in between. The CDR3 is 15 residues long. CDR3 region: CATQGQGGIRTEAFF. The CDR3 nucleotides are TGTGCCACCCAAGGGCAAGGGGGGATACGCACTGAAGCTTTCTTT.

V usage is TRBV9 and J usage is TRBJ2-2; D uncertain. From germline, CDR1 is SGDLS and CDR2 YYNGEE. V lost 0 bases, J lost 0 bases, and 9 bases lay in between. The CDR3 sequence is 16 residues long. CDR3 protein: CASSVVSGANTGELFF. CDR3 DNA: TGTGCCAGCAGCGTAGTTTCAGGCGCGAACACCGGGGAGCTGTTTTTT.

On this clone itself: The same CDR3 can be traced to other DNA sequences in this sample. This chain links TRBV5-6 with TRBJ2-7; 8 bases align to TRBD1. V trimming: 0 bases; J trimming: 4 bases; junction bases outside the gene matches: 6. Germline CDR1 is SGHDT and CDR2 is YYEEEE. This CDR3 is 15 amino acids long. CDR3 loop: CASSLVGQGLYEQYF. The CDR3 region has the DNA TGTGCCAGCAGCTTGGTTGGACAGGGCTTGTACGAGCAGTACTTC. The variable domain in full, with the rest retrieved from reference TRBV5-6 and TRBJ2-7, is DAGVTQSPTHLIKTRGQQVTLRCSPKSGHDTVSWYQQALGQGPQFIFQYYEEEERQRGNFPDRFSGHQFPNYSSELNVNALLLGDSALYLCASSLVGQGLYEQYFGPGTRLTVT.

The CDR3 is CASRMGGFYGYTF. DNA of the CDR3: TGTGCCAGTAGAATGGGCGGTTTCTATGGCTACACCTTC. This chain links TRBV19 with TRBJ1-2; no clear D. CDR1 is LNHDA and CDR2 is SQIVND in the germline V gene (reference sequence). Deletions cut 6 bases from V and 4 bases from J, with 12 bases between. This CDR3 contains 13 residues.

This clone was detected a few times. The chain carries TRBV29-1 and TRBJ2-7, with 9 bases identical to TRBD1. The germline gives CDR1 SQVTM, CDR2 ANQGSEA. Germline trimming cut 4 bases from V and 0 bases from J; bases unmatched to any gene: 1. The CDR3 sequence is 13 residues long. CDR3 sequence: CSVGDRASYEQYF. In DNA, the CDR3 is TGCAGCGTTGGGGACAGGGCCTCCTACGAGCAGTACTTC.

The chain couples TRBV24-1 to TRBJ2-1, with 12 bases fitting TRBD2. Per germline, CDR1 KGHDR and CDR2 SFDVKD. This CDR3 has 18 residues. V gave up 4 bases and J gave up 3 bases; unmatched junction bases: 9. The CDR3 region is CATSDWTSGKGRYNEQFF. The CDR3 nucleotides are TGTGCCACCAGTGACTGGACTAGCGGGAAGGGTCGCTACAATGAGCAGTTCTTC.

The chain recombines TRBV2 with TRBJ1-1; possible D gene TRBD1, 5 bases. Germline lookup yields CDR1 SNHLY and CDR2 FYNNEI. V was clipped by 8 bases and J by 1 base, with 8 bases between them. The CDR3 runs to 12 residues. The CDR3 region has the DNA TGTGCCAGCGGACAACAGAACACTGAAGCTTTCTTT. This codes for CASGQQNTEAFF.